The text below deals with one T cell receptor (beta chain). This specimen includes other DNA sequences encoding the same CDR3. Clones were sequenced by immunoSEQ multiplex PCR, and TCRdb holds only the in-frame ones, with some missing. This sample has 760,000 or so clones, with around 96% found just once. Positive CCR7 selection of CD45RO-negative cells yielded the naive CD8 cells, and terminally differentiated effector memory CD45RA+ cells were excluded. This record comes from a study of shared clonotypes between healthy human individuals. V was cut by 1 base and J by 0 bases, with 10 bases left in between. CDR3 length: 15 residues. Per the germline V gene, CDR1 is SGHRS and CDR2 is YFSETQ.

The chain combines TRBV5-1 with TRBJ2-5; tentative D call: TRBD2 (5 bases). The origin of this receptor is a man aged 30 to 45 in good health. Sequences were obtained from naive CD8+ T cells sorted from blood. CDR3 protein: CASSLYPGNQETQYF. CDR3 sequence (DNA): TGCGCCAGCAGCTTGTATCCGGGGAACCAAGAGACCCAGTACTTC.